A selection of T cell receptor beta chains follows, all from one sample in a study of T-cell memory formation after mild COVID-19. Each CDR3 protein is one row after TCRdb ran MiXCR on the 5' RACE reads. The table has 350,000 to 500,000 distinct CDR3 sequences, around 20% seen once. The sequencing sample was made of PBMCs or a T cell subset sorted from them (not recorded which). The receptor set was obtained from an adult woman who had mild COVID-19 (a few samples of this study predate the infection). Cell type and time point are not known. The CDR3 runs from the conserved cysteine through the conserved F or W. D genes are given only for firm matches. The size field is filled for only some rows; it gives once, few, many or a size class.

j_call d_call clone_size v_call cdr3_aa cdr3_nt
TRBJ2-7 . . TRBV29-1 CSVGGAGEQYF TGCAGCGTTGGGGGGGCAGGGGAGCAGTACTTC
TRBJ1-1 . few TRBV3-1 CASSQDFRHLEAFF TGTGCCAGCAGCCAAGATTTCCGGCATTTAGAGGCTTTCTTT
TRBJ2-7 . few TRBV4-3 CASSQEWTGVSYEQYF TGCGCCAGCAGCCAAGAGTGGACGGGAGTCAGCTACGAGCAGTACTTC
TRBJ1-5 TRBD1 few TRBV10-3 CATAGTANSNQPQHF TGTGCCACCGCCGGGACAGCGAATAGCAATCAGCCCCAGCATTTT
TRBJ1-1 . . TRBV20-1 CSAVHGAKGNTEAFF TGCAGTGCTGTCCACGGGGCCAAGGGTAACACTGAAGCTTTCTTT
TRBJ2-5 . many TRBV10-3 CAISVRQQETQYF TGTGCCATCAGTGTAAGACAGCAAGAGACCCAGTACTTC
TRBJ1-2 TRBD1 . TRBV7-2 CASSLGGTENYGYTF TGTGCCAGCAGCTTAGGGGGGACAGAAAACTATGGCTACACCTTC
TRBJ1-2 . . TRBV6-5 CASSYSSGGAVGYTF TGTGCCAGCAGTTACTCGAGTGGGGGCGCGGTTGGCTACACCTTC
TRBJ1-1 . few TRBV4-1 CASSHEPSGTLGTEAFF TGCGCCAGCAGCCACGAACCCTCCGGGACCCTGGGGACTGAAGCTTTCTTT
TRBJ1-1 . . TRBV7-8 CASSSRTTGRNTEAFF TGTGCCAGCAGCTCCCGGACAACAGGGAGGAACACTGAAGCTTTCTTT
TRBJ1-1 . . TRBV12-3/TRBV12-4 CASRVSGSNTEALF TGTGCCAGCAGGGTGTCGGGATCGAACACTGAAGCTCTCTTT
TRBJ2-2 . . TRBV7-2 CASSHNRLTGELFF TGTGCCAGCAGCCATAACAGGCTTACCGGGGAGCTGTTTTTT
TRBJ1-1 . few TRBV20-1 CSAEDRGDTEAFF TGCAGTGCTGAGGACCGGGGGGACACTGAAGCTTTCTTT
TRBJ1-2 . . TRBV6-5 CASGGGHSGLYGYTF TGTGCCAGCGGAGGAGGACATTCGGGCCTCTATGGCTACACCTTC
TRBJ2-5 . many TRBV7-6 CASSLKPPPQETQYF TGTGCCAGCAGCTTGAAACCGCCACCGCAAGAGACCCAGTACTTC
TRBJ1-3 TRBD1 few TRBV11-2 CASSTYRGTGNTIYF TGTGCCAGCAGCACCTACAGGGGGACTGGAAACACCATATATTTT
TRBJ2-1 . once TRBV14 CASSQDIRHTLAFEQFF TGTGCCAGCAGCCAAGATATTAGGCACACCCTGGCTTTTGAGCAGTTCTTC
TRBJ1-2 TRBD1 . TRBV18 CASSPAGTGGRGYTF TGTGCCAGCTCACCAGCCGGGACAGGGGGCAGAGGCTACACCTTC
TRBJ2-5 TRBD2 few TRBV7-2 CASSFSGSLGETQYF TGTGCCAGCAGCTTTAGCGGGAGCCTGGGAGAGACCCAGTACTTC
TRBJ2-1 TRBD2 few TRBV4-2 CASSPWTSGTDEQFF TGTGCCAGCAGCCCCTGGACTAGCGGGACCGATGAGCAGTTCTTC
TRBJ2-7 . . TRBV12-3/TRBV12-4 CASSLVMPYEQYF TGTGCCAGCAGTTTAGTGATGCCCTACGAGCAGTACTTC
TRBJ1-1 . few TRBV11-3 CASSYAGTEAFF TGTGCCAGCAGTTATGCCGGGACTGAAGCTTTCTTT
TRBJ2-3 . . TRBV12-3/TRBV12-4 CASTPGRWDTQYF TGTGCCAGCACCCCGGGGCGCTGGGATACGCAGTATTTT
TRBJ2-1 . . TRBV28 CASSLNGVAYNEQFF TGTGCCAGCAGTTTAAACGGGGTCGCCTACAATGAGCAGTTCTTC
TRBJ1-5 . few TRBV12-3/TRBV12-4 CASSPPAPRGWAQHF TGTGCCAGCAGTCCCCCGGCACCTAGGGGTTGGGCCCAGCATTTT
TRBJ1-6 . once TRBV20-1 CSAPAGQGRESPLHF TGCAGTGCGCCAGCCGGGCAGGGAAGGGAATCACCCCTCCACTTT
TRBJ1-2 TRBD1 . TRBV15 CATSRTTGGFYGYTF TGTGCCACCAGCAGGACTACAGGGGGGTTCTATGGCTACACCTTC
TRBJ2-3 TRBD2 few TRBV9 CASRGLAGSSTDTQYF TGTGCCAGCAGGGGACTAGCGGGATCAAGCACAGATACGCAGTATTTT
TRBJ2-7 TRBD1 . TRBV5-1 CASSVDRGDEQYF TGCGCCAGCAGCGTGGACAGGGGCGACGAGCAGTACTTC
TRBJ2-5 . many TRBV5-1 CASSKEETQYF TGCGCCAGCAGCAAGGAAGAGACCCAGTACTTC
TRBJ2-2 TRBD1 few TRBV12-3/TRBV12-4 CASSWTGGTTGELFF TGTGCCAGCAGTTGGACAGGGGGAACCACCGGGGAGCTGTTTTTT
TRBJ2-1 . many TRBV5-1 CASSLETPTYNEQFF TGCGCCAGCAGCTTGGAGACTCCCACCTACAATGAGCAGTTCTTC
TRBJ2-7 . few TRBV20-1 CSARDQGSEQYF TGCAGTGCTAGAGATCAAGGGAGCGAGCAGTACTTC
TRBJ2-7 TRBD1 . TRBV7-2 CASSLTGTGGEQYF TGTGCCAGCAGCCTCACCGGGACAGGGGGAGAGCAGTACTTC
TRBJ2-3 . . TRBV5-1 CASSTRTGATDTQYF TGCGCCAGCAGCACACGCACCGGGGCCACAGATACGCAGTATTTT
TRBJ1-5 . few TRBV5-1 CASSCPGGSERDQPQHF TGCGCCAGCAGCTGCCCTGGGGGGAGTGAACGGGATCAGCCCCAGCATTTT
TRBJ2-2 TRBD2 few TRBV19 CASNPVAGGLGHGELFF TGTGCCAGTAATCCCGTAGCGGGAGGGCTCGGTCACGGGGAGCTGTTTTTT